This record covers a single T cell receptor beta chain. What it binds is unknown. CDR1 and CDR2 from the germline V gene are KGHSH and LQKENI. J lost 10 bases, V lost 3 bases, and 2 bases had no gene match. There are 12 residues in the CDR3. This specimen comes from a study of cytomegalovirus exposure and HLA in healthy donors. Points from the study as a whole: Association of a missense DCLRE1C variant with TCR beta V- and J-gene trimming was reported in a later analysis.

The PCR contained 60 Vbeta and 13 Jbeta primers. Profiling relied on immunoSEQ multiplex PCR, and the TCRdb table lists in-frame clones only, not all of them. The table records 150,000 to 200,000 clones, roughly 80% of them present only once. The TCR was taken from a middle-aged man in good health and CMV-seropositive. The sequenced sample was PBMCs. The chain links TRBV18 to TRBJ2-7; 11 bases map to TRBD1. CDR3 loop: CASSPDRGPQYF. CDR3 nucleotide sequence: TGTGCCAGCTCACCGGACAGGGGGCCCCAGTACTTC.